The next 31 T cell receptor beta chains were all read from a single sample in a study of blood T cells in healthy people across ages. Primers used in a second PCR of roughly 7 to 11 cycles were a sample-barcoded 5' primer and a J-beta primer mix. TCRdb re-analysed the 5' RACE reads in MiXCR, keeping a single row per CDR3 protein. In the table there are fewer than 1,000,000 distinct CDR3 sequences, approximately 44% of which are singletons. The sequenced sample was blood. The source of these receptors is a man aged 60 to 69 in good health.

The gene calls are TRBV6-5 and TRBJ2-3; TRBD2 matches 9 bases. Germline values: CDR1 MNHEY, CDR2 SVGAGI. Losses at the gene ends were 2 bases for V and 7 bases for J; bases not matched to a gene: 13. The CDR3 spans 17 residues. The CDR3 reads CASSYGLGAGGDYTQYF. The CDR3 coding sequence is TGTGCCAGCAGTTACGGCCTAGGAGCGGGGGGAGATTATACGCAGTATTTT.

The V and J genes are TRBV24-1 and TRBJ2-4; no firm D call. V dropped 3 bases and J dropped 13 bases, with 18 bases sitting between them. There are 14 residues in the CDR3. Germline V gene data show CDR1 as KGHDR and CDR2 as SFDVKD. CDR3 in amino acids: CATSDVRENNEQYF. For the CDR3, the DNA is TGTGCCACCAGTGATGTCAGAGAAAACAATGAGCAGTACTTC.

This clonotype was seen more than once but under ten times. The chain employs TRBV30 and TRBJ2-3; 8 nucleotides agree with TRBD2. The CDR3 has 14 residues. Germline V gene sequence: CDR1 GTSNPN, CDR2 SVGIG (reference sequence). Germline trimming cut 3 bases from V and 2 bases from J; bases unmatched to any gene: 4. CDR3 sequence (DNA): TGTGCCTGGAGCCTCGGGGGGGCCACAGATACGCAGTATTTT. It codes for CAWSLGGATDTQYF.

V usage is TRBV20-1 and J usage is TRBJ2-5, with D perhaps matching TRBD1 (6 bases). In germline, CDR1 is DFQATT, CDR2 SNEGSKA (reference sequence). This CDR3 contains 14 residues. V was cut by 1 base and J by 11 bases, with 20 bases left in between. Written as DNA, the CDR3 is TGCAGTGCTAGAGTAAAGGGGGAAAGGCGAGAGCAGTACTTC. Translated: CSARVKGERREQYF.

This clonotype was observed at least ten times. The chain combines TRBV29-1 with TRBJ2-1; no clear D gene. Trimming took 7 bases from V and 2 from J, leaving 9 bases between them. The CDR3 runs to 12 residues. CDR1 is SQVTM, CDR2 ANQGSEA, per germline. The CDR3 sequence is CSALLPYNEQFF. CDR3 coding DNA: TGCAGCGCGCTCCTGCCCTACAATGAGCAGTTCTTC.

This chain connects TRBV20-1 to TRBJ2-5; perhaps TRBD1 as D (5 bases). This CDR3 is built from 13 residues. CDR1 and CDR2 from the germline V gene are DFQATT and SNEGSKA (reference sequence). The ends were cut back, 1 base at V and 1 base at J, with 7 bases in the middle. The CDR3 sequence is CSARGGAQETQYF. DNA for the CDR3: TGCAGTGCTAGAGGTGGGGCCCAAGAGACCCAGTACTTC.

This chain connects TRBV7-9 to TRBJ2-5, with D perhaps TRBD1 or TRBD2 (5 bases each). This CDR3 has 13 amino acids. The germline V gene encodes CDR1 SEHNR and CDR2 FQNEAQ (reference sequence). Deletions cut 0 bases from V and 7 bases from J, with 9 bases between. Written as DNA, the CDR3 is TGTGCCAGCAGCTTAGCCGGGGCCGTGACCCAGTACTTC. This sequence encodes CASSLAGAVTQYF.

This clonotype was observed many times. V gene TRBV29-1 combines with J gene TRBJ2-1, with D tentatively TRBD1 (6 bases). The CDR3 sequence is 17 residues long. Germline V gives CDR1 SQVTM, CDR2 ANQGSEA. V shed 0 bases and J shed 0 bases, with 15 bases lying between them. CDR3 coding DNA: TGCAGCGTTGAAGAAACAAGGCAGGACAGCTCCTACAATGAGCAGTTCTTC. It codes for CSVEETRQDSSYNEQFF.

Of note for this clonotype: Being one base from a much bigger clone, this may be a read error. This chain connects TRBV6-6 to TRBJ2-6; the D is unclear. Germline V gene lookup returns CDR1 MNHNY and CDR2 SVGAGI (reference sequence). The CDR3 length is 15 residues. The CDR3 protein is CTSSSPGSGANVLTF. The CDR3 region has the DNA TGTACCAGCAGTTCCCCAGGCTCTGGGGCCAACGTCCTGACTTTC.

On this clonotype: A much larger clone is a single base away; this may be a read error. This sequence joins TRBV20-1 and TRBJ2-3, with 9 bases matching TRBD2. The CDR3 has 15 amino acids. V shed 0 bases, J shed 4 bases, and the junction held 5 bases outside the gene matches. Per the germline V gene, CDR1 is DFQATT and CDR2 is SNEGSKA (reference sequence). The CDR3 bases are TGCAGTGCTAGAGATACTAGGACTAGCGCAGATACGCAGTATTTT. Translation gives CSARDTRTSADTQYF.

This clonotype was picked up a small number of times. The CDR3 region is CASSRGTGATNEKLFF. CDR3 sequence (DNA): TGCGCCAGCAGCCGGGGGACAGGAGCAACTAATGAAAAACTGTTTTTT. The V call is TRBV5-1, the J call TRBJ1-4; 8 nucleotides line up with TRBD1. CDR1 is SGHRS, CDR2 YFSETQ, per germline. The V gene end was trimmed by 4 bases and the J gene end by 0 bases; junction bases not matched to a gene: 5. The CDR3 has 16 residues.

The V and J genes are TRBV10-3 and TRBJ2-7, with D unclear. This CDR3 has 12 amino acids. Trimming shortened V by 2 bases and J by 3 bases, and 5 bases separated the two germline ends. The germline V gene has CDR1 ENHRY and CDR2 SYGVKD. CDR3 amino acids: CAISENDYEQYF. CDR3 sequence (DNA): TGTGCCATCAGTGAGAATGACTACGAGCAGTACTTC.

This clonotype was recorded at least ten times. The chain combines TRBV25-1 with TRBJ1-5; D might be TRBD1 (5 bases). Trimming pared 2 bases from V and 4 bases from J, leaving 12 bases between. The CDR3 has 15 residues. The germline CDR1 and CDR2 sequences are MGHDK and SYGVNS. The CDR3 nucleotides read TGTGCCAGCAGTGAAACCTCAGGGACGAATCAGCCCCAGCATTTT. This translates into CASSETSGTNQPQHF. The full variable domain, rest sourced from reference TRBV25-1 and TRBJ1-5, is EADIYQTPRYLVIGTGKKITLECSQTMGHDKMYWYQQDPGMELHLIHYSYGVNSTEKGDLSSESTVSRIRTEHFPLTLESARPSHTSQYLCASSETSGTNQPQHFGDGTRLSIL.

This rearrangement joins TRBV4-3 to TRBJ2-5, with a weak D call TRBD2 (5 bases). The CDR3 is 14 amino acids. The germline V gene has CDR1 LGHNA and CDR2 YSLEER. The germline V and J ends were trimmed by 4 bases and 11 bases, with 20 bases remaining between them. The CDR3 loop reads CASSLVGVTDEQYF. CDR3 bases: TGCGCCAGCAGCCTGGTCGGGGTAACGGATGAGCAGTACTTC.

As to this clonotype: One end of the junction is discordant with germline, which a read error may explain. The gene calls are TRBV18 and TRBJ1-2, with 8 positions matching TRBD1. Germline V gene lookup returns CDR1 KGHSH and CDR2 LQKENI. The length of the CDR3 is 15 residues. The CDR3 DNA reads TGTGCCAGCCCACCACCCCAGGGGGCGACCTATGGCTACACCTTC. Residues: CASPPPQGATYGYTF.

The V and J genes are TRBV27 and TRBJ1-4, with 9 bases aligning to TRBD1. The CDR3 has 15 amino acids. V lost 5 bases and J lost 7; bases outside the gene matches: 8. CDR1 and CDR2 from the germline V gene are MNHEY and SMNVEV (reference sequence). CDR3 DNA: TGTGCCAGCAGTCCAACTCGACAGGGGGGTGAAAAACTGTTTTTT. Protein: CASSPTRQGGEKLFF.

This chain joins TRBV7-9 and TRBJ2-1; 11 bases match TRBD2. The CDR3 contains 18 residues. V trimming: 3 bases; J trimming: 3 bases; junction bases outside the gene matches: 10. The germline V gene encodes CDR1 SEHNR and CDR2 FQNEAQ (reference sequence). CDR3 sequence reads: CASSFPSGGRLSYNEQFF. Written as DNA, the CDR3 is TGTGCCAGCAGCTTTCCTAGCGGGGGGCGCCTTAGCTACAATGAGCAGTTCTTC.

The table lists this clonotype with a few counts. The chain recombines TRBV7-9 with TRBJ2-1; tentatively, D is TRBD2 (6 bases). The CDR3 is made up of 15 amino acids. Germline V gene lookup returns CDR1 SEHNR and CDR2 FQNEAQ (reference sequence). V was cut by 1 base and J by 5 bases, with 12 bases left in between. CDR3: CASSLVGGTHNEQFF. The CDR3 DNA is TGTGCCAGCAGCTTAGTTGGGGGGACGCACAATGAGCAGTTCTTC.

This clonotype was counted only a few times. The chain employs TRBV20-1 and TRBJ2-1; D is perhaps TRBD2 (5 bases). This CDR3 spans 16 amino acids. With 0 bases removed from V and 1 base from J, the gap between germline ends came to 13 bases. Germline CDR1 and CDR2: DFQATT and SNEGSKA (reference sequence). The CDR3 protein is CSARDSKGASYNEQFF. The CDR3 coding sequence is TGCAGTGCTAGAGATTCAAAGGGAGCTTCCTACAATGAGCAGTTCTTC.

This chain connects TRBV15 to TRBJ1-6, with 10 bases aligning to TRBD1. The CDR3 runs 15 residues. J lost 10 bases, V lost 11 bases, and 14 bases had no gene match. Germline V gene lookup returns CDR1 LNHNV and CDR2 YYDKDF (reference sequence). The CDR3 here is CAARRGTGASSPLHF. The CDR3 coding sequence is TGTGCCGCACGGCGAGGGACAGGGGCCTCATCACCCCTCCACTTT.

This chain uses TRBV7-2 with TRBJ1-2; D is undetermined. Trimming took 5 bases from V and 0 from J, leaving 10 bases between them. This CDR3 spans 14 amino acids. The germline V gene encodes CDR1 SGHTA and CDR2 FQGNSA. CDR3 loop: CASSPQAANYGYTF. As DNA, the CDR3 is TGTGCCAGCAGCCCTCAGGCTGCTAACTATGGCTACACCTTC.

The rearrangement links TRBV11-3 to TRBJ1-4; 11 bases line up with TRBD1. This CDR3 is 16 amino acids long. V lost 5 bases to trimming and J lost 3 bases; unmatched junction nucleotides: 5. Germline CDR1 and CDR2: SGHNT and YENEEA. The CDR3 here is CASSPGDRGSNEKLFF. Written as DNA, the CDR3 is TGTGCCAGCAGCCCGGGGGACAGGGGGTCTAATGAAAAACTGTTTTTT.

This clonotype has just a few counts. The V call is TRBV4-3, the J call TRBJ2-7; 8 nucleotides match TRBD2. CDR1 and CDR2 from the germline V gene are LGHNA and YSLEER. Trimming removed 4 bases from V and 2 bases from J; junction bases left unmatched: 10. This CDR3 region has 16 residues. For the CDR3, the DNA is TGCGCCAGCAGCCTCAGTGAGCGGGGGAGCGCCTACGAGCAGTACTTC. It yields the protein CASSLSERGSAYEQYF.

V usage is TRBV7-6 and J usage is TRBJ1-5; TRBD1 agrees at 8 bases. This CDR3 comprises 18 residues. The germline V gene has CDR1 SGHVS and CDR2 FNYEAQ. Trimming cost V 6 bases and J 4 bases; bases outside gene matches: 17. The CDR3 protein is CASSLMVSGTGENQPQHF. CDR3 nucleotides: TGTGCCAGCAGTCTTATGGTATCCGGGACAGGAGAAAATCAGCCCCAGCATTTT.

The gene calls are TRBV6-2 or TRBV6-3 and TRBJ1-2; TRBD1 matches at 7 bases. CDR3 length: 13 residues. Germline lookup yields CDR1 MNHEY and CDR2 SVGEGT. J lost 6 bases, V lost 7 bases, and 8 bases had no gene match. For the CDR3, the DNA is TGTGCCAGCAACCAGGGGGGACTCAATGGCTACACCTTC. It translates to CASNQGGLNGYTF.

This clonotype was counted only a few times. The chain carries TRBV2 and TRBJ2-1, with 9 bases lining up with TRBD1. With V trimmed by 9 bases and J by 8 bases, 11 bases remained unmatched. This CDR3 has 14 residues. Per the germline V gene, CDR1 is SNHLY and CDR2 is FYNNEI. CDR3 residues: CASKPGQGRHEQFF. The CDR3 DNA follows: TGTGCCAGTAAACCGGGACAGGGTCGCCATGAGCAGTTCTTC.

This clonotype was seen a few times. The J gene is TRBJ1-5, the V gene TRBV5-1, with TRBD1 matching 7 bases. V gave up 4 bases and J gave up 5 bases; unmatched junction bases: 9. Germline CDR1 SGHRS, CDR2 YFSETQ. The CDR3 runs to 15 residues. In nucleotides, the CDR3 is TGCGCCAGCAGCCCCTCGACAGGGACCGATCAGCCCCAGCATTTT. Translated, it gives CASSPSTGTDQPQHF.

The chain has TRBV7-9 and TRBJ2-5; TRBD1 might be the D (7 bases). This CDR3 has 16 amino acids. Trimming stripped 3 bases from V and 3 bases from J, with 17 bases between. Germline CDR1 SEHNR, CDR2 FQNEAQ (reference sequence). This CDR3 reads CASSLSGTGEEETQYF. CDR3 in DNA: TGTGCCAGCAGCTTGTCCGGTACAGGGGAGGAAGAGACCCAGTACTTC.

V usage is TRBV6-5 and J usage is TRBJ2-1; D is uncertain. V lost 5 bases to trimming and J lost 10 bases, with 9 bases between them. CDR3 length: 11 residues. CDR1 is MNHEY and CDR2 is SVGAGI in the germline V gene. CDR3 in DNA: TGTGCCAGCAGTAACGCAGCCGAGCAGTTCTTC. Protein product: CASSNAAEQFF.

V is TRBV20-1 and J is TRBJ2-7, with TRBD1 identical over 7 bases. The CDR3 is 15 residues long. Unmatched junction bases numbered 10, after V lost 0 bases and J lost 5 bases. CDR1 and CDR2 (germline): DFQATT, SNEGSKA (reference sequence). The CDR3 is CSARDGRPGGDEQYF. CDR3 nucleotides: TGCAGTGCTAGAGATGGGCGGCCAGGGGGAGACGAGCAGTACTTC.

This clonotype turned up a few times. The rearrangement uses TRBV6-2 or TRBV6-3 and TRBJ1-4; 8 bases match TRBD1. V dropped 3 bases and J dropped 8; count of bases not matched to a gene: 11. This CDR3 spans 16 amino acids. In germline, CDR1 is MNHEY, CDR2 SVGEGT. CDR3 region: CASSYRTTGEEEKLFF. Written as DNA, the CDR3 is TGTGCCAGCAGTTATCGAACGACAGGGGAAGAAGAAAAACTGTTTTTT.